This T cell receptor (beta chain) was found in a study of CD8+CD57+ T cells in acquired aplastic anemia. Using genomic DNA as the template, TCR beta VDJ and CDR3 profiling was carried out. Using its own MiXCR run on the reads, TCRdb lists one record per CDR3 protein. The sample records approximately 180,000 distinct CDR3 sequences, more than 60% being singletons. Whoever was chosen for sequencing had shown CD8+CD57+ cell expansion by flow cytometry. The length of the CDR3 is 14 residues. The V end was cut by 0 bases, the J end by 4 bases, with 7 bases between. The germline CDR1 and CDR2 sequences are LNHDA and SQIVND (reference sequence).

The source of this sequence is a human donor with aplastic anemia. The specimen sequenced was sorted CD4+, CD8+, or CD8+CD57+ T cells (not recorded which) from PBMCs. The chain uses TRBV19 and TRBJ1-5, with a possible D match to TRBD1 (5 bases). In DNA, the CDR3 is TGTGCCAGTAGTATAGAACAGGTGAATCAGCCCCAGCATTTT. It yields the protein CASSIEQVNQPQHF.